These T cell receptor beta chains were read from a single sample in a study of regulatory T cells in long-lasting Graves disease. Via MiXCR, TCRdb re-called the multiplex PCR reads, giving one row per CDR3 protein. The sample holds a few hundred thousand distinct CDR3 sequences, 18% seen once. This sample comprised peripheral blood mononuclear cells (PBMCs), obtained at new diagnosis, from a patient treated with antithyroid drugs. The receptor source for this set is a female donor with Graves disease. CDR3s include the opening cysteine and the closing phenylalanine or tryptophan. The D gene is left open where the match is weak. For some rows the clone size is stated as once, few or many, or as a class when expanded; others skip it.

>TRBD1|TRBV9|TRBJ2-5|many
TGTGCCAGCGGCCCGATGGACAGGGGGTACGAGACCCAGTACTTC
CASGPMDRGYETQYF
>-|TRBV7-3|TRBJ2-3|many
TGTGCCAGCAGCTCCCCGTCGAGGCCAGATACGCAGTATTTT
CASSSPSRPDTQYF
>-|TRBV6-5|TRBJ2-3|few
TGTGCCAGCAGTTACTCGAGCCAAAGCGGTACTAGCACAGATACGCAGTATTTT
CASSYSSQSGTSTDTQYF
>-|TRBV30|TRBJ1-2|many
TGTGCCTGGAGTGTGTTCCTCTCCCTTAACGGCTACACCTTC
CAWSVFLSLNGYTF
>TRBD2|TRBV7-8|TRBJ2-2|many
TGTGCCAGCAGCTTAGTTAGCGGGAGAGGCACCGGGGAGCTGTTTTTT
CASSLVSGRGTGELFF
>TRBD1|TRBV27|TRBJ2-1|-
TGTGCCAGCAGTCCTCGGGACAGGGTGAATGAGCAGTTCTTC
CASSPRDRVNEQFF
>TRBD2|TRBV2|TRBJ2-3|-
TGTGCCAGTATAGCGGGGAGGTCCGCAGATACGCAGTATTTT
CASIAGRSADTQYF
>-|TRBV12-3/TRBV12-4|TRBJ2-1|many
TGTGCCAGCAGTTTTTCAGAGGGTGGGTTGAATGAGCAGTTCTTC
CASSFSEGGLNEQFF
>-|TRBV5-1|TRBJ1-5|-
TGCGCCAGCAGCTTGGTGGGGGGCAATCAGCCCCAGCATTTT
CASSLVGGNQPQHF
>-|TRBV12-3/TRBV12-4|TRBJ2-2|few
TGTGCCAGCAGCGAAGGGGCCAGGGGAGGGGCCGGGGAGCTGTTTTTT
CASSEGARGGAGELFF
>-|TRBV11-3|TRBJ1-3|many
TGTGCCAGCAGCCCCATCCGTACGGGAAACACCATATATTTT
CASSPIRTGNTIYF
>-|TRBV11-2|TRBJ1-1|-
TGTGCCAGCAGCTTAGATACCCATCGTGAAGCTTTCTTT
CASSLDTHREAFF
>-|TRBV7-9|TRBJ2-5|few
TGTGCCAGCAACTTAAGGGGCTCCAGGGAGACCCAGTACTTC
CASNLRGSRETQYF
>TRBD1|TRBV18|TRBJ2-7|many
TGTGCCAGCTACTCAACAGGGGGCGCCTCCTACGAGCAGTACTTC
CASYSTGGASYEQYF
>-|TRBV11-2|TRBJ2-5|many
TGTGCCAGCAGCCCATCCCCAGGGTTTGGCGAGACCCAGTACTTC
CASSPSPGFGETQYF
>-|TRBV19|TRBJ1-5|many
TGTGCCAGTAGTATAGACAGGGGTTTGGGCGATCAGCCCCAGCATTTT
CASSIDRGLGDQPQHF
>TRBD1|TRBV7-3|TRBJ2-2|many
TGTGCCAGCAGCTTAATGGGGACAGGGACCGGGGAGCTGTTTTTT
CASSLMGTGTGELFF
>-|TRBV11-3|TRBJ2-5|many
TGTGCCAGCAGTGAAGGGGGAGACTGGGAGACCCAGTACTTC
CASSEGGDWETQYF
>-|TRBV14|TRBJ2-1|many
TGTGCCAGCAGCCAACAACGGAGCAGCGAGCAGTTCTTC
CASSQQRSSEQFF
>-|TRBV12-3/TRBV12-4|TRBJ2-5|many
TGTGCCAGCAGGAGCGGGTCCCAAGAGACCCAGTACTTC
CASRSGSQETQYF
>TRBD2|TRBV30|TRBJ2-3|many
TGTGCCTGGAGTGTGGGAGGGTTTAGCACAGATACGCAGTATTTT
CAWSVGGFSTDTQYF
>TRBD1|TRBV19|TRBJ1-6|many
TGTGCCAGTAGTAGAACCGGGACAGGGAATTCACCCCTCCACTTT
CASSRTGTGNSPLHF
>TRBD1|TRBV7-9|TRBJ1-1|many
TGTGCCAGCAGCTCGTACCAGGGGGGAGAGACTGAAGCTTTCTTT
CASSSYQGGETEAFF
>-|TRBV19|TRBJ2-1|many
TGTGCCAGTAGTACCAGGGAAGGGAGGCAGTTCTTC
CASSTREGRQFF
>-|TRBV9|TRBJ2-1|many
TGTGCCAGCAGCGTAGCTATCGGCCTCCACGAGAATGAGCAGTTCTTC
CASSVAIGLHENEQFF
>TRBD2|TRBV7-2|TRBJ2-5|many
TGTGCCAGCAGCTTAGGACTAGCGGGAGTACGAGAGACCCAGTACTTC
CASSLGLAGVRETQYF
>TRBD1|TRBV6-1|TRBJ2-1|many
TGTGCCAGCAGTATCGACCCGGGACAGCGATTTTACAATGAGCAGTTCTTC
CASSIDPGQRFYNEQFF
>TRBD1|TRBV10-3|TRBJ1-2|many
TGTGCCATCAAACCGGGACAGGGACAAAACTATGGCTACACCTTC
CAIKPGQGQNYGYTF
>TRBD2|TRBV9|TRBJ2-1|many
TGTGCCAGCAGCCCACGGACTAGCGGGACCCTATCCAATGAGCAGTTCTTC
CASSPRTSGTLSNEQFF
>TRBD2|TRBV6-2/TRBV6-3|TRBJ2-1|many
TGTGCCACCGGGGAGGGCATGGATGAGCAGTTCTTC
CATGEGMDEQFF
>TRBD2|TRBV10-1|TRBJ2-1|many
TGCGCCAGCAGTGAGGGGGGAGCGGGAAGCTACAATGAGCAGTTCTTC
CASSEGGAGSYNEQFF
>-|TRBV12-3/TRBV12-4|TRBJ1-2|many
TGTGCCAGCACCCCGGGAACCCTCTATGGCTACACCTTC
CASTPGTLYGYTF
>TRBD1|TRBV27|TRBJ1-5|many
TGTGCCAGCAGTCCACTGGACAGGGGGCAGCCCCAGCATTTT
CASSPLDRGQPQHF
>-|TRBV12-3/TRBV12-4|TRBJ2-6|many
TGTGCCAGCAGTTTCCGGGCCGGGGCCAACGTCCTGACTTTC
CASSFRAGANVLTF
>-|TRBV28|TRBJ2-2|many
TGTGCCTTGGCCGTGTCGAACACCGGGGAGCTGTTTTTT
CALAVSNTGELFF
>-|TRBV3-1|TRBJ1-1|many
TGTGCCAGCAGCCAAGCGGCAGAGAACACTGAAGCTTTCTTT
CASSQAAENTEAFF
>-|TRBV18|TRBJ1-1|many
TGTGCCAGCTCAGCGGACAACATGAACACTGAAGCTTTCTTT
CASSADNMNTEAFF
>-|TRBV12-3/TRBV12-4|TRBJ1-5|many
TGTGCCAGCAGAAGAGGGTCAGGGCAGGAGCCCCAGCATTTT
CASRRGSGQEPQHF
>TRBD1|TRBV4-1|TRBJ2-2|few
TGCGCCAGCAGCCACGCCGGGACAGGGCATAAAAGGGTCGGGGAGCTGTTTTTT
CASSHAGTGHKRVGELFF
>TRBD2|TRBV5-1|TRBJ2-3|many
TGCGCCAGCATGGGGGGGGATACGCAGTATTTT
CASMGGDTQYF
>-|TRBV6-1|TRBJ1-3|many
TGTGCCAGCAGTGAAACAAGAAACACCATATATTTT
CASSETRNTIYF
>-|TRBV15|TRBJ1-3|many
TGTGCCACCGGGCCGGCCTCTACCTCAGGAAACACCATATATTTT
CATGPASTSGNTIYF
>TRBD2|TRBV11-3|TRBJ2-5|once
TGTGCCAACAGCTTAGATCACGGGACTAGCTGGAGAGAGACCCAGTACTTC
CANSLDHGTSWRETQYF
>TRBD1|TRBV7-3|TRBJ1-2|many
TGTGCCAGCAGCTCGGGGACAGGTTTTTACACCTTC
CASSSGTGFYTF
>-|TRBV18|TRBJ2-1|many
TGTGCCAGCTCACCACGGGTTAGCTTGCATGAGCAGTTCTTC
CASSPRVSLHEQFF
>-|TRBV7-3|TRBJ2-1|many
TGTGCCAGCAGCTTAACGGGCGGGGTGGCTGACGATGAGCAGTTCTTC
CASSLTGGVADDEQFF
>TRBD2|TRBV11-3|TRBJ2-1|many
TGTGCCAGCAGCTTGGGACTAGCGGGAGGGTGGGATGAGCAGTTCTTC
CASSLGLAGGWDEQFF